This TCR beta chain stems from a study of PD-1 blockade in classical Hodgkin lymphoma. There was relapse after autologous stem cell transplantation in every patient, and there was variation in brentuximab vedotin exposure. This clone was detected only a few times. The data were produced by immunoSEQ multiplex PCR, yet TCRdb's version contains in-frame clones alone and is incomplete. The sample includes 53,000 or so clones, roughly 80% of them seen just once. The CDR3 is made up of 14 amino acids. V lost 1 base to trimming and J lost 0 bases, with 4 bases between them. Germline lookup yields CDR1 LNHDA and CDR2 SQIVND (reference sequence).

The source was peripheral blood mononuclear cells (PBMCs), collected at baseline. The origin of this receptor is a human donor with classical Hodgkin lymphoma. The chain employs TRBV19 and TRBJ1-3; D gene uncertain. The chain's CDR3 is CASSIGGSGNTIYF. Here the CDR3 DNA reads TGTGCCAGTAGTATAGGAGGCTCTGGAAACACCATATATTTT.